A single sample gave rise to the 31 T cell receptor beta chains below, sequenced in a study of control samples from healthy donors and cancer patients. Clones were sequenced by immunoSEQ multiplex PCR, and TCRdb holds only the in-frame ones, with some missing. The sample records about 95,000 clones, about 88% being singletons. The sample taken for sequencing was blood. The receptors originated from a woman in her 70s in good health.

The J gene is TRBJ1-2, the V gene TRBV5-6; no clear D gene. The CDR3 sequence is 14 residues long. V was clipped by 2 bases and J by 8 bases, with 16 bases between them. Germline CDR1 reads SGHDT; CDR2 reads YYEEEE. The chain's CDR3 is CASSLPLNAGGYTF. The CDR3 DNA reads as TGTGCCAGCAGCTTACCCCTCAACGCAGGCGGCTACACCTTC.

CDR3 region: CASSHSYNRGKLFF. CDR3 nucleotides: TGTGCCAGCAGCCATAGCTATAACAGGGGGAAACTGTTTTTT. The chain recombines TRBV3-1 (or the pseudogene TRBV3-2) with TRBJ1-4, with 8 positions matching TRBD1. V dropped 3 bases and J dropped 11; count of bases not matched to a gene: 8. CDR1 is LGHDT, CDR2 YNNKEL, per germline (reference sequence). The CDR3 is 14 amino acids.

The J gene is TRBJ1-1, the V gene TRBV9; 7 bases agree with TRBD1. V gave up 0 bases and J gave up 1 base; unmatched junction bases: 0. This CDR3 comprises 14 residues. CDR1 and CDR2 from the germline V gene are SGDLS and YYNGEE. CDR3 DNA: TGTGCCAGCAGCGTAGGACAGGGGAACACTGAAGCTTTCTTT. Amino acids: CASSVGQGNTEAFF.

This chain links TRBV2 with TRBJ2-3; no clear D. Per germline, CDR1 SNHLY and CDR2 FYNNEI. Trimming cost V 3 bases and J 5 bases, with 12 bases left between them. The CDR3 covers 14 residues. CDR3 amino acids: CASSEGTIGDTQYF. The DNA for the CDR3 is TGTGCCAGCAGTGAGGGTACGATAGGAGATACGCAGTATTTT.

V is TRBV3-1 (or the pseudogene TRBV3-2) and J is TRBJ2-3; D perhaps matches TRBD2 (7 bases). V lost 1 base, J lost 3 bases, and 14 bases lay in between. From germline, CDR1 is LGHDT and CDR2 YNNKEL (reference sequence). The CDR3 spans 16 residues. CDR3 nucleotide sequence: TGTGCCAGCAGCCAAGCGGGCGCGGGGGCAACAGATACGCAGTATTTT. Translating it yields CASSQAGAGATDTQYF.

The chain joins TRBV10-1 to TRBJ1-1, with D perhaps matching TRBD1 (5 bases). The V and J ends lost 6 bases and 1 base respectively, with 12 bases between them. CDR3 length: 14 residues. CDR1 is WNHNN and CDR2 is SYGVQD in the germline V gene (reference sequence). For the CDR3, the DNA is TGCGCCAGCAGAGCCGGGACGGGGAACACTGAAGCTTTCTTT. Translating it yields CASRAGTGNTEAFF.

The chain couples TRBV7-2 to TRBJ2-7; D is unclear. This CDR3 is built from 15 residues. V was clipped by 6 bases and J by 4 bases, with 19 bases between them. Germline CDR1 and CDR2: SGHTA and FQGNSA. This chain's CDR3 is CASSPDQRIMYEQYF. CDR3 coding DNA: TGTGCCAGCAGTCCCGACCAGCGAATTATGTACGAGCAGTACTTC.

The rearrangement joins TRBV14 to TRBJ2-3, with 11 bases identical to TRBD2. The germline V gene has CDR1 SGHDN and CDR2 FVKESK. This CDR3 has 17 residues. The V and J ends lost 1 base and 5 bases, in that order; junction bases with no gene match: 8. CDR3 nucleotides: TGTGCCAGCAGCCAAGTTGGTCCCGGACTAGCGGGAGATACGCAGTATTTT. As protein: CASSQVGPGLAGDTQYF.

CDR3 residues: CASSPGAVMNTEAFF. The CDR3 DNA follows: TGTGCCAGCAGCCCTGGGGCAGTCATGAACACTGAAGCTTTCTTT. The chain employs TRBV9 and TRBJ1-1; TRBD1 might be the D (5 bases). Germline V gene data show CDR1 as SGDLS and CDR2 as YYNGEE. CDR3 length: 15 amino acids. Deletions cut 4 bases from V and 0 bases from J, with 13 bases between.

The CDR3 here is CASSPLSGSMNTEAFF. The CDR3 DNA is TGTGCCAGCTCACCACTATCGGGGTCCATGAACACTGAAGCTTTCTTT. V is TRBV18 and J is TRBJ1-1, with no clear D. Deletions cut 1 base from V and 0 bases from J, with 12 bases between. The CDR3 consists of 16 residues. Germline CDR1 is KGHSH and CDR2 is LQKENI.

The V and J genes are TRBV19 and TRBJ1-5; D may be TRBD1 (6 bases). Germline V gene lookup returns CDR1 LNHDA and CDR2 SQIVND (reference sequence). V lost 6 bases, J lost 2 bases, and 11 bases lay in between. The CDR3 totals 14 residues. CDR3 coding DNA: TGTGCCAGTAGGGACAGTTTAGGCAATCAGCCCCAGCATTTT. This sequence encodes CASRDSLGNQPQHF.

The chain recombines TRBV13 with TRBJ1-3, with D perhaps TRBD1 (6 bases). The ends were cut back, 5 bases at V and 2 bases at J, with 16 bases in the middle. Germline lookup yields CDR1 PRHDT and CDR2 FYEKMQ (reference sequence). This CDR3 has 16 amino acids. The CDR3 DNA reads as TGTGCCAGCAGCCACAAGGGGGGGAGGACTGGAAACACCATATATTTT. This encodes CASSHKGGRTGNTIYF.

The sample holds many counts of this clone. The J gene is TRBJ2-1, the V gene TRBV9; 8 nucleotides agree with TRBD2. J gave up 4 bases and V 0 bases, and 6 bases lay outside the gene matches. Germline V gene lookup returns CDR1 SGDLS and CDR2 YYNGEE. This CDR3 region has 16 residues. CDR3 in amino acids: CASSVAGQRGYNEQFF. DNA for the CDR3: TGTGCCAGCAGCGTAGCTGGACAGCGGGGGTACAATGAGCAGTTCTTC.

The chain couples TRBV6-5 to TRBJ2-7; D assignment may be TRBD1 or TRBD2 (5 bases each). The germline V gene has CDR1 MNHEY and CDR2 SVGAGI. V was trimmed by 0 bases and J by 11 bases, leaving 11 bases between them. This CDR3 comprises 12 residues. Written as DNA, the CDR3 is TGTGCCAGCAGTTACTCCGGGACCGGGGAGTACTTC. This translates into CASSYSGTGEYF.

This chain uses TRBV5-1 with TRBJ1-1; D possibly corresponds to TRBD1 (6 bases). Germline assignment: CDR1 SGHRS and CDR2 YFSETQ. Between the trimmed V and J ends, which lost 5 bases and 4 bases, there was a span of 15 bases. This CDR3 is 14 amino acids long. This chain's CDR3 is CASRTSDSPTEAFF. In DNA, the CDR3 is TGCGCCAGCAGAACCTCGGACAGCCCCACTGAAGCTTTCTTT.

The chain joins TRBV21-1 to TRBJ1-2. TRBV21-1 is annotated as a pseudogene. The length of the CDR3 is 12 residues. The CDR3: CASSPAGRGYTF. The CDR3 nucleotides are TGTGCCAGCAGCCCGGCGGGCAGAGGCTACACCTTC.

CDR3 residues: CASSIDSWANVLTF. CDR3 in DNA: TGTGCCAGTAGTATAGATAGTTGGGCCAACGTCCTGACTTTC. The chain carries TRBV19 and TRBJ2-6; D is uncertain. CDR1 LNHDA and CDR2 SQIVND come from the germline V gene (reference sequence). V lost 0 bases to trimming and J lost 5 bases, with 5 bases between them. The CDR3 length is 14 residues.

This clone was detected once. V and J are TRBV6-5 and TRBJ2-1, with TRBD1 as a possible D gene (6 bases). The length of the CDR3 is 14 residues. The germline V gene encodes CDR1 MNHEY and CDR2 SVGAGI. Trimming removed 11 bases from V and 7 bases from J, with 21 bases in between. The CDR3 nucleotides read TGTGCCGTACAAACAGGGAGACCCACAAATGAGCAGTTCTTC. Translated, it gives CAVQTGRPTNEQFF.

As DNA, the CDR3 is TGTGCCAGCAGGGGGGTATTAGCGCTTGGTTCCTACGAGCAGTACTTC. This gives the protein CASRGVLALGSYEQYF. V gene TRBV2 combines with J gene TRBJ2-7; possibly TRBD1 or TRBD2 for D (5 bases each). Germline CDR1 is SNHLY and CDR2 is FYNNEI. The CDR3 runs 16 residues. Trimming left V 6 bases short and J 1 base short, with 19 bases between.

CDR3 in DNA: TGTGCCACCAGTGATTTAGGGGGGGAGAGAAACACTGAAGCTTTCTTT. Its translation is CATSDLGGERNTEAFF. The rearrangement links TRBV24-1 to TRBJ1-1, with TRBD1 as a possible D gene (6 bases). Trimming left V 1 base short and J 2 bases short, with 13 bases between. This CDR3 is built from 16 residues. Germline V gene lookup returns CDR1 KGHDR and CDR2 SFDVKD.

The chain is built from TRBV10-3 and TRBJ1-6, with D unresolved. CDR3 length equals 11 residues. V was trimmed by 10 bases and J by 8 bases, leaving 9 bases between them. Germline CDR1 reads ENHRY; CDR2 reads SYGVKD. The CDR3: CATREDSPLHF. CDR3 coding DNA: TGTGCCACCCGGGAGGATTCACCCCTCCACTTT.

This chain joins TRBV9 and TRBJ1-2; 7 positions match TRBD1. CDR1 and CDR2 from the germline V gene are SGDLS and YYNGEE. CDR3 length: 13 residues. J lost 2 bases, V lost 4 bases, and 2 bases had no gene match. The CDR3 sequence: CASSSTGNYGYTF. The CDR3 region has the DNA TGTGCCAGCAGCTCGACAGGGAACTATGGCTACACCTTC.

The chain links TRBV5-1 to TRBJ1-2; D not certain. CDR1 and CDR2 from the germline V gene are SGHRS and YFSETQ. This CDR3 spans 14 amino acids. Trimming pared 1 base from V and 7 bases from J, leaving 14 bases between. CDR3 loop: CASSLTDATSGYTF. DNA of the CDR3: TGCGCCAGCAGCTTGACCGACGCGACGAGTGGCTACACCTTC.

Only a few counts were recorded for this clone. The rearrangement uses TRBV30 and TRBJ2-1; D gene ambiguous. The CDR3 spans 13 residues. Germline CDR1 is GTSNPN and CDR2 is SVGIG (reference sequence). V lost 2 bases to trimming and J lost 9 bases, with 14 bases between them. The DNA for the CDR3 is TGTGCCTGGAGTCTACACGGTACCCGTGAGCAGTTCTTC. Its translation: CAWSLHGTREQFF.

The V and J genes are TRBV3-1 (or the pseudogene TRBV3-2) and TRBJ2-1; perhaps TRBD2 as D (6 bases). Germline values: CDR1 LGHDT, CDR2 YNNKEL (reference sequence). Trimming stripped 2 bases from V and 2 bases from J, with 13 bases between. CDR3 size: 16 residues. CDR3 region: CASSQSGTPTYNEQFF. The CDR3 nucleotides are TGTGCCAGCAGCCAATCCGGGACTCCTACCTACAATGAGCAGTTCTTC.

This clone was recorded only once. The chain is built from TRBV29-1 and TRBJ2-5; TRBD1 matches 8 bases. Unmatched junction bases numbered 9, after V lost 7 bases and J lost 5 bases. The V gene's germline CDR1 is SQVTM and CDR2 ANQGSEA. This CDR3 is 13 amino acids long. The CDR3 loop reads CSAERQGRETQYF. The CDR3 bases are TGCAGCGCCGAAAGACAGGGGAGGGAGACCCAGTACTTC.

This chain links TRBV29-1 with TRBJ2-1; TRBD2 aligns across 7 bases. CDR1 and CDR2 (germline): SQVTM, ANQGSEA. There are 12 residues in the CDR3. Germline trimming cut 1 base from V and 7 bases from J; bases unmatched to any gene: 1. CDR3 amino acids: CSVEAGGNEQFF. CDR3 bases: TGCAGCGTTGAAGCGGGGGGAAATGAGCAGTTCTTC.

J is TRBJ1-6 and V is TRBV28; a possible D gene is TRBD1 (6 bases). The CDR3 runs 15 residues. Germline values: CDR1 MDHEN, CDR2 SYDVKM. V lost 4 bases and J lost 9, with 16 bases in between. For the CDR3, the DNA is TGTGCCAGCAGTTGGACAGCCGCCGGAGCTTCACCCCTCCACTTT. It encodes CASSWTAAGASPLHF.

This sequence joins TRBV9 and TRBJ2-5; the D is unclear. The germline V and J ends were trimmed by 4 bases and 5 bases, with 9 bases remaining between them. The CDR3 has 12 residues. Germline CDR1 is SGDLS and CDR2 is YYNGEE. The CDR3 sequence: CASSRDPETQYF. CDR3 nucleotide sequence: TGTGCCAGCAGCCGTGACCCGGAGACCCAGTACTTC.

The chain is built from TRBV5-6 and TRBJ2-1, with 7 bases identical to TRBD1. This CDR3 spans 13 amino acids. The V and J ends lost 0 bases and 9 bases, in that order; junction bases with no gene match: 3. Germline-derived CDR1 and CDR2 are SGHDT and YYEEEE. The DNA for the CDR3 is TGTGCCAGCAGCTTGGGATCAGGGGGTGAGCAGTTCTTC. Its protein product is CASSLGSGGEQFF.

Only a few counts were recorded for this clone. The chain combines TRBV29-1 with TRBJ1-3; no definite D call. With 4 bases removed from V and 0 bases from J, the gap between germline ends came to 4 bases. The CDR3 has 12 residues. Germline V gene data show CDR1 as SQVTM and CDR2 as ANQGSEA. For the CDR3, the DNA is TGCAGCGTTGGGACCTCTGGAAACACCATATATTTT. This encodes CSVGTSGNTIYF.